A selection of T cell receptor beta chains follows, all from one sample in a study of blood T cells in healthy people across ages. Each CDR3 protein is one row after TCRdb ran MiXCR on the 5' RACE reads. The sample includes around 800,000 distinct CDR3 sequences, around 24% of them seen just once. These sequences were also reported in another study, on T cells of mothers and their children.

The sequenced sample consisted of blood. The receptors derive from a boy younger than 18 in good health. Both conserved end residues are part of each CDR3. The order of the fields is V gene, D gene, CDR3 protein. D genes are given only for firm matches.

V: TRBV6-5
D: .
CDR3: CASNPGPLPNTEAFF

V: TRBV15
D: TRBD2
CDR3: CATSSQLRGGWGENIQYF

V: TRBV6-2/TRBV6-3
D: .
CDR3: CASSYFGQIYEQYF

V: TRBV5-4
D: .
CDR3: CASSPGELETQYF

V: TRBV20-1
D: .
CDR3: CSAKLPGLSTDTQYF

V: TRBV20-1
D: TRBD1
CDR3: CSARDEQGYYYGYTF

V: TRBV20-1
D: .
CDR3: CSATPDQGSSYNEQFF

V: TRBV27
D: .
CDR3: CASSLSYLSGANVLTF

V: TRBV30
D: TRBD1
CDR3: CAWIQGDYGYTF

V: TRBV5-1
D: .
CDR3: CASSRVGLAKNIQYF

V: TRBV5-1
D: .
CDR3: CASSLEGQTYNSPLHF

V: TRBV7-6
D: .
CDR3: CASSLAGASGANTGELFF

V: TRBV12-3/TRBV12-4
D: .
CDR3: CASRNGSSETQYF

V: TRBV6-5
D: .
CDR3: CASSYGGLDNEQFF

V: TRBV5-1
D: TRBD1
CDR3: CASSLQGEETQYF

V: TRBV2
D: .
CDR3: CASSEEAGPSYEQYF

V: TRBV5-1
D: .
CDR3: CASSDKGSSYEQYF

V: TRBV12-3/TRBV12-4
D: TRBD1
CDR3: CASSLSPGQGIKQHF

V: TRBV3-1
D: TRBD2
CDR3: CASRGAEGSGGVYEQFF

V: TRBV7-9
D: .
CDR3: CASSPTGRGYGYTF

V: TRBV18
D: TRBD1
CDR3: CASSSRQGTLYEQYF

V: TRBV11-3
D: TRBD2
CDR3: CASSLDGRGRIGNIQYF

V: TRBV29-1
D: .
CDR3: CSVEPRGQGEQYF

V: TRBV24-1
D: .
CDR3: CALGTVSSYNSPLHF

V: TRBV2
D: TRBD1
CDR3: CASKGQGPSYEQYF

V: TRBV9
D: .
CDR3: CASSVAQGSRERETQYF

V: TRBV10-3
D: TRBD1
CDR3: CAIRAQGAYEQFF